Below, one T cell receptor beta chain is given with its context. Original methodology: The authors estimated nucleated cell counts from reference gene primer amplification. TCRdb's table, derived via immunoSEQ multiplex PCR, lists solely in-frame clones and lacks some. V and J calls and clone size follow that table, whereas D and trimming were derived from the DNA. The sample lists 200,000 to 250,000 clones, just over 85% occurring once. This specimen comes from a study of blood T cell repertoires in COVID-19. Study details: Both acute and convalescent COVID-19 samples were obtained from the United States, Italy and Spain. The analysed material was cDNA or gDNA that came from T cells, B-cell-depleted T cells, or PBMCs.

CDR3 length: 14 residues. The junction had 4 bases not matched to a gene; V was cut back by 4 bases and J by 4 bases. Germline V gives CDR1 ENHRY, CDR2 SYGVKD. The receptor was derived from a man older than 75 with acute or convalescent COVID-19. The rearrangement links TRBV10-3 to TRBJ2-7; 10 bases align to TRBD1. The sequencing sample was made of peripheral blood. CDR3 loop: CAISGTGGAYEQYF. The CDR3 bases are TGTGCCATCAGTGGGACAGGGGGAGCATACGAGCAGTACTTC.